Following are 20 T cell receptor beta chains from one sample sequenced in a study of early T cells in non-severe SARS-CoV-2 infection. MiXCR, run by TCRdb on the 5' RACE reads, gives a single entry per CDR3 protein. Here the sample spans about 94,000 distinct CDR3 sequences, around 13% being singletons. Sequenced: whole blood. These receptors were obtained from an adult who was a healthcare worker with PCR-confirmed SARS-CoV-2 infection or an uninfected control (not recorded which).

This clonotype showed up just a few times. The CDR3 DNA reads as TGCAGTGCTATAGGTCAGGCCTATGGCTACACCTTC. Amino acid sequence: CSAIGQAYGYTF. The J gene is TRBJ1-2, the V gene TRBV20-1; D ambiguous. The CDR3 extends over 12 amino acids. Germline lookup yields CDR1 DFQATT and CDR2 SNEGSKA (reference sequence). Trimming left V 4 bases short and J 4 bases short, with 10 bases between.

Concerning this clonotype: This may arise from a read error, as a much more abundant clone is one base away. The V and J genes are TRBV6-6 and TRBJ1-6, with 11 nucleotides matching TRBD1. CDR1 is MNHNY and CDR2 is SVGAGI in the germline V gene (reference sequence). The CDR3 consists of 17 residues. The CDR3 region is CASCYSGQGARNSPLHF. The CDR3 region has the DNA TGTGCCAGCTGTTACTCTGGACAGGGGGCTAGAAATTCACCCCTCCACTTT.

The J gene is TRBJ2-5, the V gene TRBV23-1; D may correspond to TRBD1 or TRBD2 (5 bases each). TRBV23-1 is given ORF status, its function remaining uncertain. The CDR3 loop spans 15 amino acids. With 1 base removed from V and 0 bases from J, the gap between germline ends came to 9 bases. The CDR3 nucleotides are TGCGCCAGCAGTCAATGTAGAGGGGACCAAGAGACCCAGTACTTC. Translating it yields CASSQCRGDQETQYF.

The V and J genes are TRBV7-8 and TRBJ1-5; 10 bases agree with TRBD1. V was pared by 3 bases and J by 2 bases, with 4 bases of the junction left unmatched. The CDR3 is 16 amino acids. Looked up from germline, CDR1 is SGHVS and CDR2 is FQNEAQ. The DNA of the CDR3 is TGTGCCAGCAGCTTCGGACAGGGGGGAGGCAATCAGCCCCAGCATTTT. Its protein is CASSFGQGGGNQPQHF. Variable domain in full (rest from reference TRBV7-8 and TRBJ1-5): GAGVSQSPRYKVAKRGQDVALRCDPISGHVSLFWYQQALGQGPEFLTYFQNEAQLDKSGLPSDRFFAERPEGSVSTLKIQRTQQEDSAVYLCASSFGQGGGNQPQHFGDGTRLSIL.

This clonotype was seen many times. The rearrangement uses TRBV11-2 and TRBJ2-3; 10 bases are a match to TRBD1. Trimming cost V 4 bases and J 3 bases; bases outside gene matches: 7. The germline gives CDR1 SGHAT, CDR2 FQNNGV. The CDR3 totals 16 residues. The CDR3 DNA sequence: TGTGCCAGCAGCTCAGGATGGACAGGGGGTACAGATACGCAGTATTTT. Encoded protein: CASSSGWTGGTDTQYF.

This chain connects TRBV12-3 or TRBV12-4 to TRBJ1-3; D remains unclear. V lost 1 base to trimming and J lost 2 bases, with 6 bases between them. This CDR3 is built from 14 residues. This CDR3 reads CASSLDGAGNTIYF. CDR3 nucleotide sequence: TGTGCCAGCAGTTTAGACGGGGCTGGAAACACCATATATTTT.

This clonotype was seen repeatedly, ten times or more. This chain links TRBV7-9 with TRBJ2-3, with TRBD1 matching 7 bases. From germline, CDR1 is SEHNR and CDR2 FQNEAQ (reference sequence). Losses at the gene ends were 3 bases for V and 4 bases for J; bases not matched to a gene: 4. The CDR3 runs 14 residues. Here the CDR3 reads CASSFPTGPDTQYF. In DNA form, the CDR3 reads TGTGCCAGCAGCTTCCCGACAGGGCCAGATACGCAGTATTTT.

This clonotype was found many times. The CDR3 is CAIRGDPTGELFF. In nucleotides, the CDR3 is TGTGCCATCAGGGGGGACCCGACCGGGGAGCTGTTTTTT. The chain is built from TRBV10-3 and TRBJ2-2; perhaps D is TRBD1 or TRBD2 (5 bases each). CDR1 and CDR2 from the germline V gene are ENHRY and SYGVKD. Trimming left V 6 bases short and J 5 bases short, with 10 bases between. There are 13 residues in the CDR3.

The table lists this clonotype with many counts. J is TRBJ2-1 and V is TRBV7-2; D gene unclear. The CDR3 contains 14 residues. Looked up from germline, CDR1 is SGHTA and CDR2 is FQGNSA. The V and J ends lost 4 bases and 4 bases respectively, with 11 bases between them. CDR3 sequence reads: CASSSRTPYNEQFF. The CDR3 nucleotides read TGTGCCAGCAGCTCTAGAACCCCGTACAATGAGCAGTTCTTC.

The table lists this clonotype with a few counts. The junction does not match germline at one end; this may be a read error. The chain joins TRBV2 to TRBJ1-4, with D perhaps matching TRBD1 (5 bases). Germline V gene lookup returns CDR1 SNHLY and CDR2 FYNNEI. The CDR3 consists of 11 residues. The CDR3 sequence: CAGSRGRKLFF. CDR3 coding DNA: TGTGCCGGCAGCCGGGGCAGAAAACTGTTTTTT.

The gene calls are TRBV28 and TRBJ1-1, with 8 bases that match TRBD1. The CDR3 is 16 residues long. Germline assignment: CDR1 MDHEN and CDR2 SYDVKM. The ends lost 4 bases at V and 4 bases at J; junction bases unmatched: 11. This chain's CDR3 is CASSSPGRQGATEAFF. CDR3 DNA sequence: TGTGCCAGCAGTTCACCCGGGAGGCAGGGGGCCACTGAAGCTTTCTTT.

This clonotype was detected ten times or more. The rearrangement uses TRBV20-1 and TRBJ2-7; the D gene could be TRBD1 or TRBD2 (5 bases each). Germline V gene sequence: CDR1 DFQATT, CDR2 SNEGSKA (reference sequence). V dropped 0 bases and J dropped 4 bases, with 25 bases sitting between them. The CDR3 length is 18 residues. Here the CDR3 reads CSARDWGTPKGSGYEQYF. The CDR3 nucleotides read TGCAGTGCTAGAGATTGGGGGACGCCGAAGGGTTCGGGTTACGAGCAGTACTTC.

On this clonotype itself: At one end the junction does not follow the germline gene, possibly because of a read error. This chain uses TRBV15 with TRBJ1-2; possible D gene TRBD1, 5 bases. CDR3 length: 16 residues. Germline values: CDR1 LNHNV, CDR2 YYDKDF (reference sequence). The CDR3 loop reads CVTSRDLGGSGYGYTF. CDR3 bases: TGTGTCACCAGCAGAGATCTTGGGGGATCGGGCTATGGCTACACCTTC.

This clonotype has more than one count but fewer than ten. The chain uses TRBV20-1 and TRBJ2-3; TRBD1 matches at 7 bases. The length of the CDR3 is 14 residues. Germline trimming cut 3 bases from V and 5 bases from J; bases unmatched to any gene: 8. Germline assignment: CDR1 DFQATT and CDR2 SNEGSKA (reference sequence). The CDR3 region has the DNA TGCAGTGCTAGGATCTGGACAGGAGTAGATACGCAGTATTTT. It specifies CSARIWTGVDTQYF.

In its sample, this clonotype was seen many times. The chain links TRBV6-2 or TRBV6-3 to TRBJ2-1, with 10 bases matching TRBD2. Germline-derived CDR1 and CDR2 are MNHEY and SVGEGT. V gave up 0 bases and J gave up 3 bases; unmatched junction bases: 5. CDR3 length: 17 amino acids. The DNA of the CDR3 is TGTGCCAGCAGTTACTCGGGCAGCGGGGGGGTCTACAATGAGCAGTTCTTC. It codes for CASSYSGSGGVYNEQFF.

This clonotype was recorded many times. This chain links TRBV20-1 with TRBJ1-2, with no clear D. CDR3 size: 11 residues. CDR1 is DFQATT, CDR2 SNEGSKA, per germline (reference sequence). The V and J ends lost 3 bases and 4 bases respectively, with 6 bases between them. This CDR3 is CSARGAYGYTF. CDR3 DNA sequence: TGCAGTGCTAGGGGTGCCTATGGCTACACCTTC.

The chain is built from TRBV10-3 and TRBJ2-7; 8 nucleotides line up with TRBD1. Unmatched junction bases numbered 6, after V lost 2 bases and J lost 0 bases. This CDR3 has 16 residues. Germline lookup yields CDR1 ENHRY and CDR2 SYGVKD. This chain's CDR3 is CAISEGDRTYSYEQYF. DNA for the CDR3: TGTGCCATCAGTGAGGGGGACAGGACCTACTCCTACGAGCAGTACTTC.

The table lists this clonotype with a few counts. The V gene is TRBV29-1, the J gene TRBJ2-3; D gene unclear. Between the trimmed V and J ends, which lost 3 bases and 5 bases, there was a span of 6 bases. CDR1 is SQVTM, CDR2 ANQGSEA, per germline. The length of the CDR3 is 11 residues. This chain's CDR3 is CSVDRGDTQYF. The CDR3 nucleotides are TGCAGCGTTGACCGAGGAGATACGCAGTATTTT.

The V call is TRBV20-1, the J call TRBJ2-7; 7 bases align to TRBD2. CDR1 is DFQATT and CDR2 is SNEGSKA in the germline V gene (reference sequence). CDR3 length equals 13 residues. With 3 bases clipped from V and 3 bases from J, the junction kept 5 bases outside the gene matches. The CDR3 here is CSASGGTGYEQYF. The CDR3 region has the DNA TGCAGTGCTAGCGGGGGGACCGGCTACGAGCAGTACTTC.

The chain has TRBV12-5 and TRBJ2-5; D perhaps matches TRBD1 (6 bases). V lost 1 base and J 4 bases, leaving 13 bases between the germline ends. Per the germline V gene, CDR1 is LGHNT and CDR2 is FRNRAP. This CDR3 has 15 residues. CDR3: CASGLETDRRETQYF. As DNA, the CDR3 is TGTGCTAGTGGTTTGGAAACAGACAGGAGAGAGACCCAGTACTTC. The whole variable domain, remainder taken from reference TRBV12-5 and TRBJ2-5, is DARVTQTPRHKVTEMGQEVTMRCQPILGHNTVFWYRQTMMQGLELLAYFRNRAPLDDSGMPKDRFSAEMPDATLATLKIQPSEPRDSAVYFCASGLETDRRETQYFGPGTRLLVL.